A selection of T cell receptor beta chains follows, all from one sample in a study of T cell clonotyping in hematopoietic cell transplantation. Only in-frame clones appear in the TCRdb table, and some are missing; sequencing was by immunoSEQ multiplex PCR. The repertoire holds 25,000 to 35,000 clones, 93% seen once, with around 2% in the top ten. The sequences come from peripheral blood mononuclear cells, collected before stem cell transplant. The origin of the receptors is a man aged 45 to 65 with acute myeloid leukemia. Some clones in this sample may be carry-over from other donors' samples. CDR3s leave out the opening cysteine and the closing phenylalanine or tryptophan. Fields, in order: CDR3 protein, J gene, V gene.

CDR3: ASSSVGNTIY
J: TRBJ1-3
V: TRBV2

CDR3: ASSVERVSDTQY
J: TRBJ2-3
V: TRBV9

CDR3: ASSASQGNYGYT
J: TRBJ1-2
V: TRBV2

CDR3: ASSPTGQGFSGYT
J: TRBJ1-2
V: TRBV6-6

CDR3: ASSLRGSTNEKLF
J: TRBJ1-4
V: TRBV5-4

CDR3: ASSLAGQGAHGYT
J: TRBJ1-2
V: TRBV5-8

CDR3: ASRGWGPSSGNTIY
J: TRBJ1-3
V: TRBV27

CDR3: ASSQAPFPVGDTQY
J: TRBJ2-3
V: TRBV4-1

CDR3: ASSYSKTEQF
J: TRBJ2-1
V: TRBV6-6

CDR3: ASSPPAGTQY
J: TRBJ2-5
V: TRBV7-2

CDR3: ASSPRTQYQETQY
J: TRBJ2-5
V: TRBV7-8

CDR3: ASSGGRHTDTQY
J: TRBJ2-3
V: TRBV6-5

CDR3: ASSGPSYNEQF
J: TRBJ2-1
V: TRBV2

CDR3: ASSLSGSHSGDTQY
J: TRBJ2-3
V: TRBV7-2

CDR3: ASSSDPGGGYGYT
J: TRBJ1-2
V: TRBV7-2

CDR3: ASSSGDRDADTQY
J: TRBJ2-3
V: TRBV5-1

CDR3: ASSLVGTGYTDTQY
J: TRBJ2-3
V: TRBV13

CDR3: AWNDRQGGQPQH
J: TRBJ1-5
V: TRBV30

CDR3: ASSQDWGRQGLPYEQY
J: TRBJ2-7
V: TRBV4-3

CDR3: ASSQDYSRDRTYEQY
J: TRBJ2-7
V: TRBV4-1

CDR3: ASSPRADQETQY
J: TRBJ2-5
V: TRBV5-1

CDR3: ASSIWTINNEQF
J: TRBJ2-1
V: TRBV19